Shown below are 29 T cell receptor beta chains from a single sample sequenced in a study of shared clonotypes between healthy human individuals. The table came from immunoSEQ multiplex PCR; TCRdb's copy has only in-frame clones and leaves some out. The sample yields hundreds of thousands of clones, around four fifths seen once. The sequenced sample was memory CD4+ T cells sorted from blood. Subset noted: CD45RA-negative fraction. The receptor source for this set is a man in his thirties or forties in good health.

The chain joins TRBV29-1 to TRBJ2-1; D is unclear. Germline V CDR1 and CDR2: SQVTM, ANQGSEA. Trimming removed 2 bases at V and 9 bases at J, with 11 bases between. This CDR3 has 12 residues. This chain's CDR3 is CSVESFGLEQFF. DNA of the CDR3: TGCAGCGTTGAATCCTTTGGGCTTGAGCAGTTCTTC.

This clone was counted a single time. The chain recombines TRBV29-1 with TRBJ1-1; D perhaps matches TRBD1 (5 bases). The germline V and J ends were trimmed by 4 bases and 4 bases, with 16 bases remaining between them. The CDR3 has 14 amino acids. Germline assignment: CDR1 SQVTM and CDR2 ANQGSEA. CDR3 protein: CSVVGQRWGTEAFF. In nucleotides, the CDR3 is TGCAGCGTTGTGGGGCAGCGCTGGGGCACTGAAGCTTTCTTT.

This clone has a single count. The CDR3 sequence is CAIRGDRDTGELFF. The CDR3 DNA reads TGTGCCATCAGGGGGGACAGGGACACCGGGGAGCTGTTTTTT. V and J are TRBV10-3 and TRBJ2-2; 9 bases fit TRBD1. From germline, CDR1 is ENHRY and CDR2 SYGVKD. The junction had 2 bases not matched to a gene; V was cut back by 6 bases and J by 3 bases. The length of the CDR3 is 14 residues.

The chain uses TRBV5-6 and TRBJ2-2; D unclear. Per germline, CDR1 SGHDT and CDR2 YYEEEE. The CDR3 is 17 residues long. The germline V and J ends were trimmed by 3 bases and 1 base, with 16 bases remaining between them. In nucleotides, the CDR3 is TGTGCCAGCAGCTGGGTACGCGCGGAAAAGAACACCGGGGAGCTGTTTTTT. The encoded protein is CASSWVRAEKNTGELFF. Full variable domain (remainder filled in from reference TRBV5-6 and TRBJ2-2): DAGVTQSPTHLIKTRGQQVTLRCSPKSGHDTVSWYQQALGQGPQFIFQYYEEEERQRGNFPDRFSGHQFPNYSSELNVNALLLGDSALYLCASSWVRAEKNTGELFFGEGSRLTVL.

This clone was recorded a few times. V is TRBV9 and J is TRBJ1-1; a possible D gene is TRBD1 (6 bases). The germline V gene has CDR1 SGDLS and CDR2 YYNGEE. The CDR3 is 14 amino acids. V was cut by 3 bases and J by 1 base, with 10 bases left in between. The CDR3 bases are TGTGCCAGCAGCGCCTACAGGGAGAACACTGAAGCTTTCTTT. It yields the protein CASSAYRENTEAFF.

The J gene is TRBJ2-7, the V gene TRBV5-1; 8 bases align to TRBD1. V dropped 4 bases and J dropped 2; count of bases not matched to a gene: 8. This CDR3 has 15 residues. Per the germline V gene, CDR1 is SGHRS and CDR2 is YFSETQ. CDR3 in DNA: TGCGCCAGCAGCATTGGACAGGGAATCGCCTACGAGCAGTACTTC. Its translation is CASSIGQGIAYEQYF.

The V and J genes are TRBV7-2 and TRBJ2-3, with 8 bases lining up with TRBD2. Germline values: CDR1 SGHTA, CDR2 FQGNSA. This CDR3 region has 15 residues. V was pared by 5 bases and J by 4 bases, with 8 bases of the junction left unmatched. The CDR3 loop is CASSLQAGVSDTQYF. The CDR3 DNA reads as TGTGCCAGCAGCCTACAAGCGGGAGTCTCAGATACGCAGTATTTT.

In its sample, this clone was seen a few times. The chain recombines TRBV6-1 with TRBJ1-2; D is unresolved. Germline V CDR1 and CDR2: MNHNS, SASEGT. The length of the CDR3 is 13 residues. V was shortened by 0 bases and J by 4 bases, with 6 bases between the two germline ends. CDR3 protein: CASSEAPGYGYTF. In DNA, the CDR3 is TGTGCCAGCAGTGAAGCGCCGGGCTATGGCTACACCTTC.

The genes are TRBV5-6 and TRBJ1-4, with 9 bases lining up with TRBD1. Germline V gives CDR1 SGHDT, CDR2 YYEEEE. The J segment lost 5 bases and the V segment lost 4 bases, leaving 6 bases of the junction unmatched. There are 15 residues in the CDR3. This chain's CDR3 is CASSPGQGPNEKLFF. CDR3 coding DNA: TGTGCCAGCAGCCCGGGACAGGGACCGAATGAAAAACTGTTTTTT.

This chain uses TRBV5-6 with TRBJ2-7, with no clear D. CDR1 is SGHDT and CDR2 is YYEEEE in the germline V gene. The germline V and J ends were trimmed by 4 bases and 6 bases, with 11 bases remaining between them. CDR3 length equals 12 residues. CDR3 in DNA: TGTGCCAGCAGCCGGATCGAAGGCGAGCAGTACTTC. The encoded protein is CASSRIEGEQYF. The variable domain in full, with the rest retrieved from reference TRBV5-6 and TRBJ2-7, is DAGVTQSPTHLIKTRGQQVTLRCSPKSGHDTVSWYQQALGQGPQFIFQYYEEEERQRGNFPDRFSGHQFPNYSSELNVNALLLGDSALYLCASSRIEGEQYFGPGTRLTVT.

This chain uses TRBV30 with TRBJ2-7; D is tentatively TRBD1 or TRBD2 (5 bases each). CDR1 is GTSNPN and CDR2 is SVGIG in the germline V gene (reference sequence). With 0 bases removed from V and 6 bases from J, the gap between germline ends came to 12 bases. The CDR3 is made up of 13 amino acids. CDR3 loop: CAWSVLGVGEQYF. The CDR3 region has the DNA TGTGCCTGGAGTGTATTGGGGGTGGGCGAGCAGTACTTC.

V usage is TRBV7-9 and J usage is TRBJ1-1, with TRBD1 identical over 10 bases. Germline CDR1 SEHNR, CDR2 FQNEAQ (reference sequence). The trim removed 5 bases at V and 1 base at J, leaving 1 base unmatched. This CDR3 region has 14 residues. CDR3 DNA: TGTGCCAGCAGCGGACAGGGGGGGAACACTGAAGCTTTCTTT. Its translation is CASSGQGGNTEAFF.

The rearrangement uses TRBV7-6 and TRBJ2-2; possibly TRBD2 for D (6 bases). The CDR3 extends over 13 amino acids. Trimming took 5 bases from V and 6 from J, leaving 10 bases between them. In germline, CDR1 is SGHVS, CDR2 FNYEAQ. DNA of the CDR3: TGTGCCAGCAGCCCGCGGGGTTCCGGGGAGCTGTTTTTT. Translating it yields CASSPRGSGELFF.

This clone was observed a few times. The chain is built from TRBV27 and TRBJ1-2; 7 bases match TRBD1. V gave up 6 bases and J gave up 10 bases; unmatched junction bases: 11. CDR1 is MNHEY and CDR2 is SMNVEV in the germline V gene (reference sequence). There are 13 residues in the CDR3. DNA for the CDR3: TGTGCCAGCAGAGAGGGTAGGGAGGGGGCCTACACCTTC. It specifies CASREGREGAYTF.

This clone was counted ten times or more. The chain is built from TRBV30 and TRBJ2-4; the D is unclear. CDR1 is GTSNPN, CDR2 SVGIG, per germline (reference sequence). V lost 4 bases and J lost 0, with 7 bases in between. This CDR3 has 13 amino acids. CDR3 region: CAWTKGAKNIQYF. The CDR3 DNA follows: TGTGCCTGGACTAAGGGAGCCAAAAACATTCAGTACTTC.

The rearrangement uses TRBV5-1 and TRBJ1-1, with D perhaps TRBD1 (6 bases). CDR1 SGHRS and CDR2 YFSETQ come from the germline V gene. The CDR3 consists of 14 residues. Trimming took off 4 bases at V and 4 bases at J, with 14 bases between the two ends. This CDR3 reads CASSTAGEGTEAFF. The CDR3 DNA sequence: TGCGCCAGCAGCACAGCAGGGGAAGGCACTGAAGCTTTCTTT.

V usage is TRBV27 and J usage is TRBJ2-4; 7 nucleotides agree with TRBD1. Germline V gene lookup returns CDR1 MNHEY and CDR2 SMNVEV (reference sequence). The CDR3 sequence is 17 residues long. The J segment lost 2 bases and the V segment lost 3 bases, leaving 10 bases of the junction unmatched. DNA for the CDR3: TGTGCCAGCAGTTTGAAGGGGGCCACCGTAACCAAAAACATTCAGTACTTC. Translating gives CASSLKGATVTKNIQYF.

This chain connects TRBV5-5 to TRBJ2-2; 14 nucleotides agree with TRBD2. CDR1 is SGHKS, CDR2 YYEKEE, per germline (reference sequence). The V gene end was trimmed by 3 bases and the J gene end by 5 bases; junction bases not matched to a gene: 6. The CDR3 extends over 17 amino acids. The DNA of the CDR3 is TGTGCCAGCAGCTCGATGACTAGCGGGAGGGGAACCGGGGAGCTGTTTTTT. Translating it yields CASSSMTSGRGTGELFF.

A single count supports this clone. The chain links TRBV19 to TRBJ1-4; 8 nucleotides match TRBD1. The CDR3 consists of 14 residues. Germline lookup yields CDR1 LNHDA and CDR2 SQIVND (reference sequence). Trimming took 3 bases from V and 7 from J; bases not matched to a gene: 4. CDR3 sequence: CASSIRTGIEKLFF. CDR3 DNA sequence: TGTGCCAGTAGTATCAGGACAGGGATTGAAAAACTGTTTTTT.

J is TRBJ2-1 and V is TRBV10-3, with D maybe TRBD2 (6 bases). There are 15 residues in the CDR3. Trimming shortened V by 4 bases and J by 5 bases, and 15 bases separated the two germline ends. CDR1 ENHRY and CDR2 SYGVKD come from the germline V gene. The CDR3, as DNA: TGTGCCATCAGTGGGTTTGGGGGAGGAAACAATGAGCAGTTCTTC. Protein: CAISGFGGGNNEQFF.

In its sample, this clone was seen a few times. CDR3 loop: CASSQGPSGATDEQFF. The CDR3 DNA follows: TGCGCCAGCAGCCAGGGGCCTAGCGGGGCCACGGATGAGCAGTTCTTC. The chain employs TRBV4-3 and TRBJ2-1; 9 positions agree with TRBD2. Germline CDR1 reads LGHNA; CDR2 reads YSLEER. The CDR3 runs to 16 residues. V lost 3 bases, J lost 8 bases, and 11 bases stayed unmatched.

J is TRBJ2-7 and V is TRBV5-1; 11 nucleotides align to TRBD1. CDR3 size: 14 residues. CDR1 and CDR2 (germline): SGHRS, YFSETQ. The J segment lost 2 bases and the V segment lost 5 bases, leaving 3 bases of the junction unmatched. The CDR3 nucleotides are TGCGCCAGCAGGAGGGGACAGGGGGCCTACGAGCAGTACTTC. Its protein is CASRRGQGAYEQYF.

V is TRBV7-3 and J is TRBJ1-2; 8 bases align to TRBD1. The J segment lost 7 bases and the V segment lost 5 bases, leaving 15 bases of the junction unmatched. There are 16 residues in the CDR3. Per the germline V gene, CDR1 is SGHTA and CDR2 is FQGTGA. CDR3 nucleotides: TGTGCCAGCAGCCCGTCCCGGGACAGGATTGAAGGTGGCTACACCTTC. Amino acids: CASSPSRDRIEGGYTF.

This clone was observed a handful of times. The rearrangement links TRBV20-1 to TRBJ2-3; D is uncertain. Looked up from germline, CDR1 is DFQATT and CDR2 is SNEGSKA (reference sequence). The CDR3 is 11 amino acids. V lost 5 bases and J lost 4, with 7 bases in between. CDR3 nucleotides: TGCAGTGCTGATACAGCAGATACGCAGTATTTT. Protein sequence: CSADTADTQYF.

J is TRBJ2-5 and V is TRBV7-9; perhaps TRBD1 as D (5 bases). This CDR3 spans 14 amino acids. The V gene lost 2 bases and the J gene lost 1 base, with 8 bases spanning the gap. Per germline, CDR1 SEHNR and CDR2 FQNEAQ (reference sequence). Here the CDR3 DNA reads TGTGCCAGCAGCTTATTTGGGGCCCAAGAGACCCAGTACTTC. Residues: CASSLFGAQETQYF. Using reference TRBV7-9 and TRBJ2-5 for the parts outside the CDR3, the full variable domain is DTGVSQNPRHKITKRGQNVTFRCDPISEHNRLYWYRQTLGQGPEFLTYFQNEAQLEKSRLLSDRFSAERPKGSFSTLEIQRTEQGDSAMYLCASSLFGAQETQYFGPGTRLLVL.

This clone was found a few times. The V and J genes are TRBV18 and TRBJ2-7; 9 positions match TRBD1. J gave up 5 bases and V 3 bases, and 11 bases lay outside the gene matches. The CDR3 consists of 16 residues. In germline, CDR1 is KGHSH, CDR2 LQKENI. The CDR3 nucleotides are TGTGCCAGCTCACCGACACCGGACAGGGGTATCGACGAGCAGTACTTC. This translates into CASSPTPDRGIDEQYF.

The chain combines TRBV10-3 with TRBJ1-4; a weak D match, TRBD1 (6 bases). CDR1 is ENHRY and CDR2 is SYGVKD in the germline V gene. V was cut by 0 bases and J by 7 bases, with 12 bases left in between. The CDR3 is 15 residues long. The CDR3 bases are TGTGCCATCAGTGAGTCGGGGGCCCAATCTGAAAAACTGTTTTTT. This gives the protein CAISESGAQSEKLFF.

The chain joins TRBV7-2 to TRBJ1-2; D call uncertain. The germline V gene encodes CDR1 SGHTA and CDR2 FQGNSA. The CDR3 extends over 11 amino acids. Trimming took off 4 bases at V and 2 bases at J, with 2 bases between the two ends. DNA for the CDR3: TGTGCCAGCAGCTCAAACTATGGCTACACCTTC. It specifies CASSSNYGYTF.

V is TRBV2 and J is TRBJ2-6; D possibly matches TRBD1 or TRBD2 (5 bases each). V shed 2 bases and J shed 2 bases, with 10 bases lying between them. This CDR3 has 16 residues. Germline-derived CDR1 and CDR2 are SNHLY and FYNNEI. CDR3 nucleotides: TGTGCCAGCAGTGAATTCGGGGCTCCTGGGGCCAACGTCCTGACTTTC. Amino acids: CASSEFGAPGANVLTF.